Here is one T cell receptor (beta chain) with its context. Its antigen is as yet unknown. The data derive from a study of Ad26.COV2.S vaccination and SARS-CoV-2 variants. Study-level background: Ad26.COV2.S, an intramuscular injection, was given once or twice 56 days apart. Study-level results: Vaccine recipients had higher spike-specific TCR breadth than placebo recipients.

CDR1 and CDR2 from the germline V gene are MNHEY and SVGAGI. Trimming took 7 bases from V and 5 from J, leaving 14 bases between them. The length of the CDR3 is 13 residues. The treatment: 15 to 20 received Ad26.COV2.S at low or high dose, single or two shots; about 5 received placebo; per-sample allocation not given. The samples date from day 63 after the first vaccine or placebo injection. The donor's status was that of an adult aged 18-55 years in Boston. Method: immunoSEQ multiplex PCR; TCRdb's copy keeps in-frame clones and lacks some. The table records a few hundred thousand clones, 85% to 90% of them present only once.

The source material was peripheral blood, sampled in a trial of Ad26.COV2.S vaccine versus placebo. The V call is TRBV6-5, the J call TRBJ1-2, with D perhaps TRBD1 (5 bases). This clonotype was obtained from a person aged 18-65 years who received the Ad26.COV2.S COVID-19 vaccine or a placebo. The CDR3 region has the DNA TGTGCCAGCAACATAGGGGCAGGGTATGGCTACACCTTC. Amino acid sequence: CASNIGAGYGYTF.